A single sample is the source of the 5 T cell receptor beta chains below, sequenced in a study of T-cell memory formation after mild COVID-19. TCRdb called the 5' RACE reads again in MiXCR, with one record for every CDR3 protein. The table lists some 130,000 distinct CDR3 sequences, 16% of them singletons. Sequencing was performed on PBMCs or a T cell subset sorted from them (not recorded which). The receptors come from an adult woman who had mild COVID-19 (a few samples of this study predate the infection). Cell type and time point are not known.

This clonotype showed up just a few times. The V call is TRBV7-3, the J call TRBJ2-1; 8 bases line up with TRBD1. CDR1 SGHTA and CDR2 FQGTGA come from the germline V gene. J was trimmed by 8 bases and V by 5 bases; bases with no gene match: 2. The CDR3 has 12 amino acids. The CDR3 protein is CASSTTGDEQFF. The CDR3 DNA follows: TGTGCCAGCAGCACGACAGGGGATGAGCAGTTCTTC.

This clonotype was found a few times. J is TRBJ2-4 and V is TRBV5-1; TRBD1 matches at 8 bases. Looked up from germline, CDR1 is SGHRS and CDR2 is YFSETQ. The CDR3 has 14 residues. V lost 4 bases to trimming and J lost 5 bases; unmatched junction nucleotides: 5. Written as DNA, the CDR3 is TGCGCCAGCAGCCTACAGGGGGTCGAAAACATTCAGTACTTC. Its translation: CASSLQGVENIQYF.

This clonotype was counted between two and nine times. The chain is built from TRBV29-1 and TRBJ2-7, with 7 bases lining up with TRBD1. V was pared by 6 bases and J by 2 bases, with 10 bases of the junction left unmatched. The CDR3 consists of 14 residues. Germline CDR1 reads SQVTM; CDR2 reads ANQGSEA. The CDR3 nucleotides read TGCAGCGTCTTGAGGCAGGACAGGACCTACGAGCAGTACTTC. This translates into CSVLRQDRTYEQYF.

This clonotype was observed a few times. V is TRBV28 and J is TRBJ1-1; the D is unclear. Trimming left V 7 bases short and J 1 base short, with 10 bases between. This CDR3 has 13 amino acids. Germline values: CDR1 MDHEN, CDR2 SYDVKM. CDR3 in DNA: TGTGCCAGCATCTTGGGTGAGAACACTGAAGCTTTCTTT. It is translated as CASILGENTEAFF. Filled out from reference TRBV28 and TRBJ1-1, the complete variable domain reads DVKVTQSSRYLVKRTGEKVFLECVQDMDHENMFWYRQDPGLGLRLIYFSYDVKMKEKGDIPEGYSVSREKKERFSLILESASTNQTSMYLCASILGENTEAFFGQGTRLTVV.

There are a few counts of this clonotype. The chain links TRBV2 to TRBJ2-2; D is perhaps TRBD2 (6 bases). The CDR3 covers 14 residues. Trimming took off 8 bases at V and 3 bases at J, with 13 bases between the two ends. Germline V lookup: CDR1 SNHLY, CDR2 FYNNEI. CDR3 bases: TGTGCCAGCTGGGGGAGGCCTTACACCGGGGAGCTGTTTTTT. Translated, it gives CASWGRPYTGELFF.